This T cell receptor beta chain appears in the sequencing data of a study of cytotoxic CD8 clonotypes in ibrutinib-treated CLL. Study in general: Once treatment had gone on for a median of around 11 months, range 6 to 36, response samples were drawn.

The method was immunoSEQ multiplex PCR; TCRdb's version includes in-frame clones alone and lacks a portion of them. Of 50,000 to 65,000 clones listed, around 52% are singletons. This CDR3 is built from 15 residues. Germline CDR1 and CDR2: MNHNS and SASEGT. Trimming stripped 7 bases from V and 0 bases from J, with 13 bases between. The source of approximately 2 micrograms of genomic DNA for TCR beta libraries was cryopreserved PBMCs. The V gene is TRBV6-1, the J gene TRBJ1-5, with a possible D match to TRBD1 (5 bases). The sequencing used PBMCs, collected after 12 months of ibrutinib treatment. This receptor was identified in a human donor with chronic lymphocytic leukemia. This CDR3 reads CASKAGHNSNQPQHF. Written as DNA, the CDR3 is TGTGCCAGCAAAGCAGGGCATAATAGCAATCAGCCCCAGCATTTT.